A few counts support the clone carrying this TCR beta chain. Its antigen remains unidentified. This sample was included in a study of identical twins. General study results and limits: For out-of-frame alpha sequences shared by twins, low generation probability was in excess. Twins showed weaker excess sharing in their beta out-of-frame sequences. Insertions were reduced in abundant cord blood beta clonotypes but not in memory repertoires.

The CDR3 has 16 amino acids. Germline loops: CDR1 SEHNR, CDR2 FQNEAQ (reference sequence). The junction had 2 bases not matched to a gene; V was cut back by 5 bases and J by 1 base. One entry per CDR3 protein results from TCRdb running MiXCR on the 5' RACE reads. In the table there are some 320,000 distinct CDR3 sequences, 10% to 15% of which are singletons. These data were also reused for a study on yellow fever vaccine responses in identical twins.

The TCR sequence derives from a woman aged 18-29 years in good health. The sequenced material came from CD8+ T cells sorted from blood. The rearrangement uses TRBV7-9 and TRBJ2-5; 15 positions agree with TRBD2. CDR3 bases: TGTGCCAGCAGCCCGGGACTAGCGGGGGGCCAAGAGACCCAGTACTTC. As protein: CASSPGLAGGQETQYF.